These 10 T cell receptor beta chains originate from one sample sequenced in a study of T cell repertoires in aging, cancer and after chemotherapy. The template was genomic DNA from peripheral blood, not RNA. Multiplex touch-down PCR with TRB-A/B primers amplified rearranged V-D-J TRB sequences. From the multiplex PCR reads, TCRdb called clonotypes with MiXCR, one entry per CDR3 protein. The table has more than 3,500 distinct CDR3 sequences, roughly 24% seen once; the top ten hold about 47%. Sequencing used blood. The origin of the receptors is a human donor with a blood cancer.

This clonotype has just a few counts. The rearrangement links TRBV5-3 to TRBJ1-3, with D possibly matching TRBD1 (5 bases). TRBV5-3 is assigned to the ORF class and has an uncertain function. The CDR3 consists of 16 residues. The germline V and J ends were trimmed by 4 bases and 0 bases, with 14 bases remaining between them. The CDR3 nucleotides read TGTGCCAGAAGCCCCGACAGTCACTTCTCTGGAAACACCATATATTTT. Residues: CARSPDSHFSGNTIYF.

This clonotype was picked up a small number of times. The chain couples TRBV5-6 to TRBJ2-2; D unresolved. CDR3 length equals 14 residues. The germline gives CDR1 SGHDT, CDR2 YYEEEE. The V end was cut by 4 bases, the J end by 0 bases, with 7 bases between. The CDR3 nucleotides are TGTGCCAGCAGCCGATTAACGAACACCGGGGAGCTGTTTTTT. Its protein is CASSRLTNTGELFF. Full variable domain (remainder filled in from reference TRBV5-6 and TRBJ2-2): DAGVTQSPTHLIKTRGQQVTLRCSPKSGHDTVSWYQQALGQGPQFIFQYYEEEERQRGNFPDRFSGHQFPNYSSELNVNALLLGDSALYLCASSRLTNTGELFFGEGSRLTVL.

A few counts support this clonotype. This chain joins TRBV20-1 and TRBJ2-1; D may be TRBD1 (5 bases). CDR1 and CDR2 from the germline V gene are DFQATT and SNEGSKA (reference sequence). V lost 4 bases and J lost 7, with 11 bases in between. This CDR3 is 12 amino acids long. CDR3 loop: CSATRQPNEQFF. The DNA for the CDR3 is TGCAGTGCTACCCGACAGCCGAATGAGCAGTTCTTC.

The rearrangement links TRBV10-3 to TRBJ1-2; D unresolved. CDR1 ENHRY and CDR2 SYGVKD come from the germline V gene. V was clipped by 0 bases and J by 5 bases, with 19 bases between them. The CDR3 totals 17 residues. In DNA form, the CDR3 reads TGTGCCATCAGTGAGTCGATGGCAGGCGCCCTTCATTATGGCTACACCTTC. Protein: CAISESMAGALHYGYTF.

The V and J genes are TRBV11-1 and TRBJ2-1; 9 nucleotides align to TRBD1. Germline V gene data show CDR1 as SGHAT and CDR2 as FQDESV (reference sequence). Trimming took 4 bases from V and 5 from J; bases not matched to a gene: 15. This CDR3 spans 18 amino acids. In DNA, the CDR3 is TGTGCCAGCAGCTCCCCTCGGGACAGGGTGGGGTTGAACAATGAGCAGTTCTTC. Encoded protein: CASSSPRDRVGLNNEQFF.

Notes on this clonotype: One base away lies a much larger clone, so this may be a sequencing read error. The rearrangement uses TRBV6-6 and TRBJ1-3, with 9 bases matching TRBD1. Germline-derived CDR1 and CDR2 are MNHNY and SVGAGI (reference sequence). CDR3 length: 16 residues. This chain's CDR3 is CASSHQGQGAGDTIYF. The CDR3 coding sequence is TGTGCCAGCAGTCACCAGGGACAGGGCGCTGGAGACACCATATATTTT.

The chain joins TRBV6-5 to TRBJ2-7; 12 bases agree with TRBD2. CDR1 and CDR2 from the germline V gene are MNHEY and SVGAGI. The ends lost 6 bases at V and 3 bases at J; junction bases unmatched: 9. The CDR3 has 16 residues. CDR3 loop: CASSETSGGPYYEQYF. CDR3 nucleotide sequence: TGTGCCAGCAGCGAAACTAGCGGGGGGCCATACTACGAGCAGTACTTC.

The table lists this clonotype with a few counts. The chain couples TRBV19 to TRBJ1-2, with unresolved D. Germline V gene sequence: CDR1 LNHDA, CDR2 SQIVND (reference sequence). Trimming took off 4 bases at V and 8 bases at J, with 14 bases between the two ends. The CDR3 consists of 13 residues. CDR3: CASSNLREWGYTF. In DNA, the CDR3 is TGTGCCAGTAGTAACCTCCGTGAGTGGGGCTACACCTTC.

By share of the sample, this clonotype is medium-sized. The chain uses TRBV6-4 and TRBJ2-1; possibly TRBD2 for D (7 bases). Germline V CDR1 and CDR2: MRHNA, SNTAGT. The CDR3 is 14 residues long. V was pared by 0 bases and J by 6 bases, with 9 bases between. The CDR3 nucleotides read TGTGCCAGCAGTGACTCAGGGGGGGCCAATGAGCAGTTCTTC. Its protein product is CASSDSGGANEQFF.

This clonotype was seen a few times. The chain links TRBV30 to TRBJ1-1, with D possibly TRBD1 on 5 matching bases. The germline CDR1 and CDR2 sequences are GTSNPN and SVGIG (reference sequence). The CDR3 sequence is 12 residues long. Trimming shortened V by 4 bases and J by 1 base, and 7 bases separated the two germline ends. The CDR3 spells CAWMRGNTEAFF. The CDR3 DNA follows: TGTGCCTGGATGAGGGGGAACACTGAAGCTTTCTTT. Supplemented by reference TRBV30 and TRBJ1-1, the full variable domain reads SQTIHQWPATLVQPVGSPLSLECTVEGTSNPNLYWYRQAAGRGLQLLFYSVGIGQISSEVPQNLSASRPQDRQFILSSKKLLLSDSGFYLCAWMRGNTEAFFGQGTRLTVV.